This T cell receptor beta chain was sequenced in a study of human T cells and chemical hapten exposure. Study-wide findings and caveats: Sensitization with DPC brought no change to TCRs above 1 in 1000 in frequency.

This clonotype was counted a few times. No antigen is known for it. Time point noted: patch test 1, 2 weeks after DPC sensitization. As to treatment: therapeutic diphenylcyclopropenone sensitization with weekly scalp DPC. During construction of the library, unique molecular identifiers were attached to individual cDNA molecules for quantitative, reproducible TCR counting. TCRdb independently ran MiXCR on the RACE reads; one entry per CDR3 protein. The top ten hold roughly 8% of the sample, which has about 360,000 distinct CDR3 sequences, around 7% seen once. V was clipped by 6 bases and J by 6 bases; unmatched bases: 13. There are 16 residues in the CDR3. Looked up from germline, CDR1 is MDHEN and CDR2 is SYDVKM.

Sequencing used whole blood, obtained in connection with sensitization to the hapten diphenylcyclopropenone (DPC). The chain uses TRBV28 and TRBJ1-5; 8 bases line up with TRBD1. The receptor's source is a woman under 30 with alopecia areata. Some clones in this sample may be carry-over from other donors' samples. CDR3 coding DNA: TGTGCCAGCAGATTGGGTCGGCAGGGGGCTTCTCAGCCCCAGCATTTT. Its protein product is CASRLGRQGASQPQHF.